This T cell receptor beta chain stems from a study of OX40 agonist ivuxolimab in advanced cancers. Study-level information: Cohort: about 82% men, mean age around 61, aged roughly 20 to 79.

Patients were excluded for autoimmune disease history or systemic immunosuppression. Using immunoSEQ multiplex PCR, the repertoire was profiled, and TCRdb retains in-frame clones only, with some absent. This table has around 58,000 clones, more than 75% appearing once. With 5 bases clipped from V and 1 base from J, the junction kept 6 bases outside the gene matches. Germline assignment: CDR1 SEHNR and CDR2 FQNEAQ (reference sequence). The CDR3 loop spans 15 amino acids. Material: CD4+ or CD8+ T cells sorted from blood, obtained in a trial of the OX40 agonist ivuxolimab. This chain joins TRBV7-9 and TRBJ1-1; 8 bases match TRBD1. This receptor was obtained from an adult with an advanced solid tumor such as melanoma, head and neck, liver or kidney cancer. The CDR3 bases are TGTGCCAGCAGCCCGAGGACAGGGTGGAACACTGAAGCTTTCTTT. As protein: CASSPRTGWNTEAFF.